Following are 3 T cell receptor beta chains from one sample sequenced in a study of T cell clonality in common variable immunodeficiency (dated by TCRdb to the mid-2010s). The library came from the immunoSEQ multiplex PCR assay. TCRdb stores this immuneACCESS table with in-frame sequences only. Part of the clones is absent; in the studies checked, under half of the shortfall reflects unresolved V genes, and no reason is known for the rest. The table records some 45,000 clones for this sample, and not one of them appears only once. Of the sample, roughly 1.9% falls within the top ten clones. The sequencing sample was made of peripheral blood mononuclear cells. The receptors here all came from a person between 18 and 75 years old in good health.

The table lists this clone with many counts. CDR3 protein: CASSAGSTEAFF. The covered CDR3 bases are TGTGCCAGCAGTGCAGGGAGCACTGAA. V usage is TRBV5-6 and J usage is TRBJ1-1; TRBD1 is a possible D gene (5 bases). Read data end 3 residues before the CDR3 end; the end is taken from the germline J gene. V was trimmed by 5 bases and J by 4 bases, leaving 9 bases between them. Germline-derived CDR1 and CDR2 are SGHDT and YYEEEE. The CDR3 consists of 12 residues.

This clone was detected ten times or more. The DNA ends 3 residues before the CDR3 does, and the rest of the CDR3 is filled in from the germline J gene. The chain is built from TRBV12-3 or TRBV12-4 and TRBJ1-5; the match to TRBD1 covers 7 bases. The CDR3 sequence is 16 residues long. After removal of 6 bases from V and 0 bases from J, the junction contained 8 bases not matched to a gene. The sequenced CDR3 bases are TGTGCCAGCAGCTTTGGGACAGTCCATAGCAATCAGCCC. This sequence encodes CASSFGTVHSNQP. The CDR3 in full is CASSFGTVHSNQPQHF.

This clone was counted ten times or more. Read coverage stops 3 residues before the CDR3 terminus; the germline J gene supplies the remainder. This sequence joins TRBV20-1 and TRBJ1-4; 10 positions agree with TRBD1. Germline-derived CDR1 and CDR2 are DFQATT and SNEGSKA (reference sequence). The CDR3 totals 15 residues. V was pared by 2 bases and J by 6 bases, with 6 bases of the junction left unmatched. The covered CDR3 bases are TGCAGTGCTAGACCCCCGGGACAGGGGTATGAAAAA. Encoded protein: CSARPPGQGYEK. The complete CDR3 protein is CSARPPGQGYEKLFF.